This T cell receptor beta chain stems from a study of blood T cell repertoires in COVID-19. Overall study context: The analysed material was cDNA or gDNA that came from T cells, B-cell-depleted T cells, or PBMCs.

As handled by the study authors: The assay estimated nucleated cells by amplifying reference gene primers. Assay used: immunoSEQ multiplex PCR; TCRdb lists only in-frame clones, some missing. V and J calls and clone size are those listed in that table; D and trimming were worked out from the DNA. The sample yields 90,000 to 150,000 clones, about 86% seen once. The source material was peripheral blood. This clonotype was sampled from a woman in her forties or fifties with acute or convalescent COVID-19.

The CDR3 protein is CASSVRDRPSYEQYF. CDR3 nucleotides: TGTGCCAGTAGTGTACGGGACAGGCCTTCCTACGAGCAGTACTTC. V is TRBV19 and J is TRBJ2-7; 8 nucleotides agree with TRBD1. With V trimmed by 5 bases and J by 1 base, 7 bases remained unmatched. Germline-derived CDR1 and CDR2 are LNHDA and SQIVND (reference sequence). The CDR3 has 15 amino acids. Variable domain in full (rest from reference TRBV19 and TRBJ2-7): DGGITQSPKYLFRKEGQNVTLSCEQNLNHDAMYWYRQDPGQGLRLIYYSQIVNDFQKGDIAEGYSVSREKKESFPLTVTSAQKNPTAFYLCASSVRDRPSYEQYFGPGTRLTVT.